A single sample gave rise to the 5 T cell receptor beta chains below, sequenced in a study of blood T cell repertoires in COVID-19. The protocol was immunoSEQ multiplex PCR, while the TCRdb copy is restricted to in-frame clones and leaves out a portion. The sample has some 280,000 clones; just over 85% are singletons. The sample consisted of peripheral blood. The receptors here all came from a woman between 25 and 40 years old with active or convalescent COVID-19.

In DNA form, the CDR3 reads TGTGCCAGCAGGACGGGGTATGAAGCTTTCTTT. It yields the protein CASRTGYEAFF. This rearrangement joins TRBV11-3 to TRBJ1-1; D ambiguous. The ends were cut back, 6 bases at V and 7 bases at J, with 9 bases in the middle. This CDR3 region has 11 residues. CDR1 SGHNT and CDR2 YENEEA come from the germline V gene.

As DNA, the CDR3 is TGCGCCAGCAGCCCCGGGTCGGGGGGCCTCGGAAACACCATATATTTT. It is translated as CASSPGSGGLGNTIYF. V and J are TRBV5-1 and TRBJ1-3, with a tentative D call TRBD1 (6 bases). Trimming removed 4 bases at V and 4 bases at J, with 18 bases between. The CDR3 is made up of 16 amino acids. Per the germline V gene, CDR1 is SGHRS and CDR2 is YFSETQ.

This rearrangement joins TRBV4-3 to TRBJ2-3, with 9 bases lining up with TRBD2. CDR3 length: 19 residues. The germline V gene encodes CDR1 LGHNA and CDR2 YSLEER. The V gene end was trimmed by 4 bases and the J gene end by 1 base; junction bases not matched to a gene: 15. CDR3 sequence (DNA): TGCGCCAGCAGCCCGCGGAGGGCTAGCGGGGCACTTGGCACAGATACGCAGTATTTT. Translation: CASSPRRASGALGTDTQYF.

The rearrangement joins TRBV5-4 to TRBJ1-5; 7 bases are a match to TRBD1. Per the germline V gene, CDR1 is SGHNT and CDR2 is YYREEE (reference sequence). The CDR3 has 15 amino acids. J was trimmed by 5 bases and V by 2 bases; bases with no gene match: 7. Here the CDR3 reads CASSFRTGIYQPQHF. In DNA form, the CDR3 reads TGTGCCAGCAGCTTTCGGACAGGTATTTATCAGCCCCAGCATTTT.

The chain couples TRBV7-2 to TRBJ2-5; possible D gene TRBD2, 5 bases. V lost 1 base and J lost 4, with 13 bases in between. This CDR3 is built from 15 residues. Germline V CDR1 and CDR2: SGHTA, FQGNSA. The CDR3 DNA reads TGTGCCAGCAGCTTAGGGCCCTTTGGGAGAGAGACCCAGTACTTC. As protein: CASSLGPFGRETQYF.